This T cell receptor beta chain was sequenced in a study of T cells after yellow fever vaccination. In this sample, this clonotype turned up a few times. The CDR3 covers 16 residues. Germline assignment: CDR1 LGHDT and CDR2 YNNKEL (reference sequence). V dropped 6 bases and J dropped 7; count of bases not matched to a gene: 14. TCRdb itself ran the 5' RACE reads through MiXCR, one entry per CDR3 protein. Of hundreds of thousands of distinct CDR3 sequences in the sample, approximately 4% were seen once. Sequences were derived from PBMCs, sampled 5 days after the yellow fever booster vaccination. The origin of this receptor is a man younger than 35 who received the YFV17D yellow fever vaccine. V and J are TRBV3-1 and TRBJ2-1, with 8 bases identical to TRBD2. As DNA, the CDR3 is TGTGCCAGCAGTCCTAGAACGGGGGGGGCTCGGAATGAGCAGTTCTTC. It yields the protein CASSPRTGGARNEQFF.